A selection of T cell receptor beta chains follows, all from one sample in a study of OX40 agonist ivuxolimab in advanced cancers. Libraries were prepared by immunoSEQ multiplex PCR; TCRdb keeps only in-frame clonotypes and omits some of them. The table has 40,000 to 45,000 clones, about 85% seen once. The sequencing used CD4+ or CD8+ T cells sorted from blood, collected in a trial of the OX40 agonist ivuxolimab. The receptors originated from an adult with an advanced solid tumor such as melanoma, head and neck, liver or kidney cancer. CDR3s include the opening cysteine and the closing phenylalanine or tryptophan. The D gene is left open where the match is weak. The size of a clone is reported for some rows only, either as once, few or many, or as a class for expanded clones.

D gene,clone size,CDR3 length,V gene,J gene,CDR3 DNA,CDR3 protein
-,-,15,TRBV11-2,TRBJ1-1,TGTGCCAGCAGCTCCAGTAGGGGAGGGGGCACTGAAGCTTTCTTT,CASSSSRGGGTEAFF
TRBD2,-,16,TRBV11-3,TRBJ2-3,TGTGCCAGCAGCCTCGTGTCGGGAGGTAGAGGAGATACGCAGTATTTT,CASSLVSGGRGDTQYF
-,-,14,TRBV4-2,TRBJ2-1,TGTGCCAGCAGCCAAGAGGTCTGGTACAATGAGCAGTTCTTC,CASSQEVWYNEQFF
-,-,14,TRBV9,TRBJ1-1,TGTGCCAGCAGCGTTGACAGCCACAACACTGAAGCTTTCTTT,CASSVDSHNTEAFF
-,-,13,TRBV2,TRBJ1-2,TGTGCCAGCAGTGAGGCCGGTAACTATGGCTACACCTTC,CASSEAGNYGYTF
TRBD1,-,11,TRBV5-6,TRBJ1-2,TGTGCCAGCAGCGACAGGGTTGGCTACACCTTC,CASSDRVGYTF
-,-,15,TRBV7-9,TRBJ1-1,TGTGCCAGCAGCTTAGTTGGGGGACTGAACACTGAAGCTTTCTTT,CASSLVGGLNTEAFF
-,-,14,TRBV6-5,TRBJ1-2,TGTGCCAGCAGTTACTCAGGCTACCGTTATGGCTACACCTTC,CASSYSGYRYGYTF
TRBD2,-,15,TRBV27,TRBJ2-5,TGTGCCAGCAGACGACTAGCGGAAAGACAAGAGACCCAGTACTTC,CASRRLAERQETQYF
-,-,13,TRBV18,TRBJ1-1,TGTGCCAGCTCACCGATGAGTGTCACTGAAGCTTTCTTT,CASSPMSVTEAFF
-,-,13,TRBV2,TRBJ2-1,TGTGCCAGCAGTGAAGTTGTGTACAATGAGCAGTTCTTC,CASSEVVYNEQFF
TRBD1,few,15,TRBV27,TRBJ1-1,TGTGCCAGCAGTGCAGCGGGACAGGGGCGGACTGAAGCTTTCTTT,CASSAAGQGRTEAFF
TRBD1,-,15,TRBV7-9,TRBJ2-7,TGTGCCAGCAGCTCCGACAGGGGGTTCTTCTACGAGCAGTACTTC,CASSSDRGFFYEQYF
-,-,14,TRBV27,TRBJ2-6,TGTGCCAGCAGTTTACTACCTGGGGCCAACGTCCTGACTTTC,CASSLLPGANVLTF
-,-,14,TRBV5-1,TRBJ2-7,TGCGCCAGCAGCTTGGAACTGATCTCCTACGAGCAGTACTTC,CASSLELISYEQYF
-,-,15,TRBV7-9,TRBJ2-2,TGTGCCAGCAGCTCCCAGGGTCCTAACACCGGGGAGCTGTTTTTT,CASSSQGPNTGELFF
-,-,14,TRBV30,TRBJ1-4,TGTGCCTGGAGTGTACTCACCGGAGGGGAAAAACTGTTTTTT,CAWSVLTGGEKLFF
-,-,16,TRBV12-5,TRBJ1-1,TGTGCTAGTGGTTTGGTACTCCTCCGTGAGGGCACTGAAGCTTTCTTT,CASGLVLLREGTEAFF
-,-,14,TRBV7-9,TRBJ1-1,TGTGCCAGCAGCACGGCCCGGGAGGCCACGAGAGCTTTCTTT,CASSTAREATRAFF
-,-,16,TRBV4-1,TRBJ1-4,TGCGCCAGCAGCCACGTGGACCGCGTGGCTAATGAAAAACTGTTTTTT,CASSHVDRVANEKLFF
-,-,14,TRBV28,TRBJ1-1,TGTGCCAGCAGTCCCCAGGGTGTGGGGACTGAAGCTTTCTTT,CASSPQGVGTEAFF
TRBD1,few,14,TRBV25-1,TRBJ2-2,TGTGCCAGCAGAAGACAGGGGAATGCCGGGGAGCTGTTTTTT,CASRRQGNAGELFF
-,-,13,TRBV6-1,TRBJ2-3,TGTGCCAGCAGCCCAGAACTCACAGATACGCAGTATTTT,CASSPELTDTQYF
-,once,14,TRBV19,TRBJ2-1,TGTGCCAGTAGTATAGTTGTTTACGCGGGTGAGCAGTTCTTC,CASSIVVYAGEQFF
-,-,13,TRBV18,TRBJ2-2,TGTGCCAGCTCACGAGCGAACACCGGGGAGCTGTTTTTT,CASSRANTGELFF
-,-,16,TRBV2,TRBJ2-7,TGTGCCAGCAGTGGGTCTCCCGGGACGGACGCCTACGAGCAGTACTTC,CASSGSPGTDAYEQYF
-,-,14,TRBV11-3,TRBJ2-3,TGTGCCAGCAGCTTACAGTCAGGGGACGATACGCAGTATTTT,CASSLQSGDDTQYF
-,-,15,TRBV18,TRBJ1-1,TGTGCCAGCTCACCCTTTCGAGATTTAGACACTGAAGCTTTCTTT,CASSPFRDLDTEAFF
-,-,14,TRBV5-1,TRBJ2-5,TGCGCCAGCAGCTTGGGTGCCTTCCAAGAGACCCAGTACTTC,CASSLGAFQETQYF
TRBD1,-,16,TRBV25-1,TRBJ2-1,TGTGCCAGCAGTGAATTAATCAGGGGGCGGCGGGATGAGCAGTTCTTC,CASSELIRGRRDEQFF
-,-,14,TRBV10-3,TRBJ2-1,TGTGCCATCAGTGATATCGGCCGCCGTAGTGAGCAGTTCTTC,CAISDIGRRSEQFF
-,-,13,TRBV27,TRBJ1-5,TGTGCCAGCCGGCGGGCAGGGAATCAGCCCCAGCATTTT,CASRRAGNQPQHF
TRBD1,-,15,TRBV5-1,TRBJ2-5,TGCGCCAGCAGCGCTGGGACAGGGTTTGGGGAGACCCAGTACTTC,CASSAGTGFGETQYF
-,-,15,TRBV16,TRBJ1-1,TGTGCCAGCAGCCTCCACGTAAGGGGGAACACTGAAGCTTTCTTT,CASSLHVRGNTEAFF
TRBD1,-,11,TRBV30,TRBJ2-7,TGTGCCTCGGACAGGGGCTACGAGCAGTACTTC,CASDRGYEQYF
-,-,12,TRBV7-9,TRBJ2-5,TGTGCCAGCAGCTTAGTCCGAGAGACCCAGTACTTC,CASSLVRETQYF
TRBD1,-,15,TRBV28,TRBJ2-7,TGTGCCAGCAGTTTATTGTTGGGACAGGGGGACGGGCAGTACTTC,CASSLLLGQGDGQYF
-,-,14,TRBV27,TRBJ2-7,TGTGCCAGCAGTTTACACGGCTACTCCTACGAGCAGTACTTC,CASSLHGYSYEQYF
TRBD1,-,14,TRBV28,TRBJ1-2,TGTGCCAGTGTTTGGGGACAGGGTAACTATGGCTACACCTTC,CASVWGQGNYGYTF
-,-,14,TRBV15,TRBJ1-1,TGTGCCACCAGCAGAAGCGTGGGGGACACTGAAGCTTTCTTT,CATSRSVGDTEAFF
TRBD1,-,13,TRBV27,TRBJ1-2,TGTGCCAGCGGCCTTACAGGGGGCTATGGCTACACCTTC,CASGLTGGYGYTF
-,-,16,TRBV5-1,TRBJ1-1,TGCGCCAGCAGCTTGGATGGTACACCTACCCCCGACGAAGCTTTCTTT,CASSLDGTPTPDEAFF
TRBD1,-,14,TRBV5-5,TRBJ1-1,TGTGCCAGCAGTTTTAGGACAGGGCGTACTGAAGCTTTCTTT,CASSFRTGRTEAFF
-,-,12,TRBV29-1,TRBJ1-1,TGCAGCGTTGAAGGGCACCTCACTGAAGCTTTCTTT,CSVEGHLTEAFF
TRBD2,-,13,TRBV10-3,TRBJ2-7,TGTGCCATCAGTGGAGCGGGAGTCTACGAGCAGTACTTC,CAISGAGVYEQYF
-,-,13,TRBV11-3,TRBJ2-1,TGTGCCAGCAGGGGAGGACCAAACAATGAGCAGTTCTTC,CASRGGPNNEQFF
-,-,14,TRBV4-2,TRBJ1-4,TGTGCCAGCAGCCTAGGGTCTCAGGGTCAAAAACTGTTTTTT,CASSLGSQGQKLFF
-,-,16,TRBV18,TRBJ1-3,TGTGCCAGCTCATCCTCGGGAGACCCCTCTGGAAACACCATATATTTT,CASSSSGDPSGNTIYF
TRBD1,few,15,TRBV19,TRBJ1-5,TGTGCCAGTAACCAGGACAGGGCAGGCAATCAGCCCCAGCATTTT,CASNQDRAGNQPQHF
-,-,14,TRBV5-4,TRBJ2-7,TGTGCCAGCAGCACGTCGGGGGCGTCGGGCGAGCAGTACTTC,CASSTSGASGEQYF
-,-,12,TRBV7-9,TRBJ2-3,TGTGCCAGCAGCGTAGAGACTGGCAAATTGTATTTT,CASSVETGKLYF
-,-,16,TRBV5-1,TRBJ1-3,TGCGCCAGCAGCTTTTTTGGGAAATCGGGAGGAAACACCATATATTTT,CASSFFGKSGGNTIYF
-,-,15,TRBV28,TRBJ1-2,TGTGCCAGCAGTCCTCCCTTTCCCCAACCCTATGGCTACACCTTC,CASSPPFPQPYGYTF
TRBD2,once,15,TRBV4-2,TRBJ2-1,TGTGCCAGCAGGTCCCCTAGCGGGAGGGGAGGGGAGCAGTTCTTC,CASRSPSGRGGEQFF
-,-,13,TRBV19,TRBJ2-7,TGTGCCAGTAGTATAAACAGGGTGAGTGAGCAGTACTTC,CASSINRVSEQYF
TRBD1,-,17,TRBV27,TRBJ1-1,TGTGCCAGCAGTTTATACGGACAGGGGGCCCCGAACACTGAAGCTTTCTTT,CASSLYGQGAPNTEAFF
TRBD1,-,16,TRBV5-1,TRBJ2-2,TGCGCCAGCAGCTTGGAGGGACAGGGGCGAACCGGGGAGCTGTTTTTT,CASSLEGQGRTGELFF